A single sample is the source of the 5 T cell receptor beta chains below, sequenced in a study of regulatory T cells in long-lasting Graves disease. Time point denoted: newly diagnosed GD, antithyroid drugs for less than 3 months. Following extraction of RNA from PBMCs, that RNA was used to make the TCR library. Library construction for TCR beta used iRepertoire HTBI primers and Arm-PCR of CDR3 regions. TCRdb ran MiXCR on the multiplex PCR reads and lists one entry per CDR3 protein. The data show more than 450,000 distinct CDR3 sequences, about 11% seen once. Another study also made use of these data, one on T cells in Graves' hyperthyroidism and ophthalmopathy.

The sample in question was peripheral blood mononuclear cells (PBMCs), obtained at new diagnosis, from a patient treated with antithyroid drugs. The receptors were sampled from a woman in her twenties or thirties with Graves disease.

This clonotype was counted many times. The chain couples TRBV7-9 to TRBJ1-4; possibly TRBD1 for D (5 bases). The V end was cut by 4 bases, the J end by 8 bases, with 14 bases between. The CDR3 extends over 14 amino acids. The germline gives CDR1 SEHNR, CDR2 FQNEAQ (reference sequence). The CDR3 region is CASSSVGQGEKLFF. The CDR3 region has the DNA TGTGCCAGCAGCTCGGTAGGCCAGGGCGAAAAACTGTTTTTT.

This clonotype was seen only a few times. The chain is built from TRBV9 and TRBJ2-2; 7 bases agree with TRBD2. The germline gives CDR1 SGDLS, CDR2 YYNGEE. With V trimmed by 3 bases and J by 5 bases, 10 bases remained unmatched. This CDR3 region has 16 residues. The CDR3 coding sequence is TGTGCCAGCAGCGCCGAGTGGGGGAGGGGAACCGGGGAGCTGTTTTTT. Its protein is CASSAEWGRGTGELFF.

The chain uses TRBV5-1 and TRBJ2-3; no clear D gene. CDR1 and CDR2 (germline): SGHRS, YFSETQ. The CDR3 is 15 amino acids. The V and J ends lost 1 base and 4 bases respectively, with 13 bases between them. CDR3 in amino acids: CASSLNAATADTQYF. CDR3 nucleotide sequence: TGCGCCAGCAGCTTGAATGCCGCGACGGCAGATACGCAGTATTTT.

This clonotype was detected only a few times. CDR3 sequence: CASSLGVRDSGDTQYF. CDR3 sequence (DNA): TGTGCCAGCAGCTTAGGGGTCCGGGACAGCGGCGATACGCAGTATTTT. This chain links TRBV7-9 with TRBJ2-3; 7 bases align to TRBD1. The ends lost 1 base at V and 6 bases at J; junction bases unmatched: 10. Germline assignment: CDR1 SEHNR and CDR2 FQNEAQ (reference sequence). There are 16 residues in the CDR3.

This clonotype was observed at least ten times. The genes are TRBV28 and TRBJ2-1; D is ambiguous. This CDR3 spans 13 amino acids. Trimming removed 5 bases at V and 4 bases at J, with 9 bases between. CDR1 is MDHEN and CDR2 is SYDVKM in the germline V gene. CDR3 nucleotides: TGTGCCAGCAGTACCGAAATTTACAATGAGCAGTTCTTC. Its translation is CASSTEIYNEQFF.